The clone carrying this TCR beta chain has a handful of counts. The target antigen is unknown. The record originates from a study of metastatic and nonmetastatic thyroid tumors. Study-level information: Repertoires of blood and of tissue (tumor or nodule) from malignant and benign thyroid patients were compared.

The V end was cut by 11 bases, the J end by 1 base, with 19 bases between. In germline, CDR1 is MNHNS, CDR2 SASEGT. The CDR3 has 15 residues. Authors' processing steps: Construction of a distant-metastasis classifier for papillary thyroid cancer relied on CDR3 differences across clinicopathological groups. Using MiXCR, TCRdb reanalyzed the PCR reads. TCRdb, not the authors, supplied the V and J calls. The sample shows fewer than 35,000 clones, 25% to 35% of them seen only once. Overall study findings and caveats: Reported TCR beta diversity, measured in blood and tumor, was significantly higher for malignant thyroid tumors than for benign nodules.

Treatment of any kind had been given to no patient before thyroid surgery. This sequence joins TRBV6-1 and TRBJ2-3, with D possibly TRBD1 on 6 matching bases. This clonotype originated in a female donor with papillary thyroid cancer or a benign thyroid nodule (not recorded which). Some clones in this sample may be carry-over from other donors' samples. Sequencing was done on a sample of blood. The CDR3 bases are TGTGCCGGACAAGCTTGGGGACAACGCACAGATACGCAGTATTTT. Protein: CAGQAWGQRTDTQYF.